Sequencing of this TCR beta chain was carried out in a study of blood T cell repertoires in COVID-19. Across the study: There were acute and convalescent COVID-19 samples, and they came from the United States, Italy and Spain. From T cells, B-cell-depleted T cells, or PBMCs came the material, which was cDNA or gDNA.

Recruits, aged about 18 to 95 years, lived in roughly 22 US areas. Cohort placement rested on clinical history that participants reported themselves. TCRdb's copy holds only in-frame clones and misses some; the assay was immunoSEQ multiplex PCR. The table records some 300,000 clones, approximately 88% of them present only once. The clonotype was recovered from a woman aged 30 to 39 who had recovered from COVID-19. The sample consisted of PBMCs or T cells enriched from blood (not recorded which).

The CDR3 loop is CASSLRTGRNYGYTF. In DNA, the CDR3 is TGTGCCAGCAGCTTAAGGACAGGACGGAACTATGGCTACACCTTC. The genes are TRBV5-4 and TRBJ1-2; 7 bases are a match to TRBD1. CDR1 SGHNT and CDR2 YYREEE come from the germline V gene (reference sequence). The CDR3 is 15 residues long. V trimming: 2 bases; J trimming: 2 bases; junction bases outside the gene matches: 6.